The clone carrying this T cell receptor (beta chain) has more than one count but fewer than ten. Its antigen is unidentified. A read error may account for a junction end that differs from germline. Combining a sample-barcoded 5' primer with a J-beta primer mix, a second PCR ran for roughly 6 to 12 cycles. A template-switch adaptor containing 12 random nucleotides labeled each cDNA molecule. Each sample yielded at least 3 million CDR3-containing paired-end reads. Each CDR3 protein gets one entry after TCRdb re-called the 5' RACE reads with MiXCR. In the table there are 850,000 to 1,100,000 distinct CDR3 sequences, around two fifths of which are singletons. The CDR3 is made up of 15 amino acids. Germline assignment: CDR1 SEHNR and CDR2 FQNEAQ (reference sequence). This record belongs to a study of blood T cells in healthy people across ages. Study-wide findings and caveats: Correlation between TCR beta diversity and naive T cell percentage was strong.

Isolation of PBMCs gave at least 7 million cells per sample. This receptor was obtained from a man between 18 and 35 years old in good health. The chain is built from TRBV7-9 and TRBJ2-6; the D is unclear. Material for sequencing was blood. The CDR3 sequence: CASTLPETGANVLTF. CDR3 nucleotide sequence: TGTGCCAGCACCTTACCAGAAACTGGGGCCAACGTCCTGACTTTC.